The T cell receptor beta chain under discussion was sequenced for a study of response to subunit inactivated influenza vaccine. Germline V gene data show CDR1 as SEHNR and CDR2 as FQNEAQ (reference sequence). V lost 2 bases, J lost 2 bases, and 13 bases lay in between. The CDR3 sequence is 15 residues long. TCRdb passed the RT-PCR reads through MiXCR, listing each CDR3 protein once. Of under 950,000 distinct CDR3 sequences in the sample, about 20% were seen once. This sample comprised PBMCs from blood, obtained around 5 days after vaccination. This chain links TRBV7-9 with TRBJ2-7; possibly TRBD1 or TRBD2 for D (5 bases each). This clonotype was obtained from a man between 45 and 60 years old who received an inactivated influenza vaccine. CDR3 bases: TGTGCCAGCAGCTTATTTCCGGGACCGCCCTACGAGCAGTACTTC. It yields the protein CASSLFPGPPYEQYF.